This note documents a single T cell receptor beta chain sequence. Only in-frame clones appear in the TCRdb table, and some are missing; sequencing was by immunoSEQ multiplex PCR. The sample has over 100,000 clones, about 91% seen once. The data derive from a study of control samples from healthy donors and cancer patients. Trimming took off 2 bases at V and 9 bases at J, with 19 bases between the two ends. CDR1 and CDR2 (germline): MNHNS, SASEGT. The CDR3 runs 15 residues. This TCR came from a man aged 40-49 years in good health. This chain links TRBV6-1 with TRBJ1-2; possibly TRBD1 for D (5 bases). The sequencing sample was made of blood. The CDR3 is CASSETTGTGVSYTF. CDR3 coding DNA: TGTGCCAGCAGTGAAACTACCGGGACGGGAGTCAGCTACACCTTC.